This TCR beta chain originates from a study of graft-versus-host responses after intestinal transplantation. Study at large: The study gave all recipients anti-thymocyte globulin induction, then tacrolimus and steroids for roughly 3 years.

Study results and limitations: There were GvH clones found in recipient marrow, and some of them appeared first in ileum or blood.

This table comes from immunoSEQ multiplex PCR, and its TCRdb copy is limited to in-frame clones, with some not included. The table shows about 97,000 clones, with about nine tenths occurring only once. As concerns this clone: Its antigen is not known.

Sequencing was performed on PBMCs, taken approximately 420 days after intestinal transplant. This receptor was obtained from a human patient who received an intestinal transplant, so some T cells may come from the graft donor.

The CDR3: CASSDSGDRVIGELFF. The CDR3 region has the DNA TGTGCCAGCAGTGATAGTGGGGACAGGGTCATCGGGGAGCTGTTTTTT. The chain couples TRBV2 to TRBJ2-2, with 9 bases lining up with TRBD1. This CDR3 is built from 16 residues. With 3 bases clipped from V and 7 bases from J, the junction kept 9 bases outside the gene matches. Germline CDR1 reads SNHLY; CDR2 reads FYNNEI.